This T cell receptor (beta chain) was captured by sequencing in a study of OX40 agonist ivuxolimab in advanced cancers. The protocol was immunoSEQ multiplex PCR, while the TCRdb copy is restricted to in-frame clones and leaves out a portion. The table records about 27,000 clones, 70% to 85% of them present only once. Trimming left V 3 bases short and J 2 bases short, with 14 bases between. Germline V lookup: CDR1 MDHEN, CDR2 SYDVKM. The CDR3 length is 16 residues. This clone was recorded a few times. The source material was CD4+ or CD8+ T cells sorted from blood, sampled in a trial of the OX40 agonist ivuxolimab. This chain connects TRBV28 to TRBJ2-1; D remains unclear. This clonotype was sampled from an adult with an advanced solid tumor such as melanoma, head and neck, liver or kidney cancer. As DNA, the CDR3 is TGTGCCAGCAGTTTCTCGGTAGGGTTTCCCTACAATGAGCAGTTCTTC. Protein product: CASSFSVGFPYNEQFF. Using reference TRBV28 and TRBJ2-1 for the parts outside the CDR3, the full variable domain is DVKVTQSSRYLVKRTGEKVFLECVQDMDHENMFWYRQDPGLGLRLIYFSYDVKMKEKGDIPEGYSVSREKKERFSLILESASTNQTSMYLCASSFSVGFPYNEQFFGPGTRLTVL.